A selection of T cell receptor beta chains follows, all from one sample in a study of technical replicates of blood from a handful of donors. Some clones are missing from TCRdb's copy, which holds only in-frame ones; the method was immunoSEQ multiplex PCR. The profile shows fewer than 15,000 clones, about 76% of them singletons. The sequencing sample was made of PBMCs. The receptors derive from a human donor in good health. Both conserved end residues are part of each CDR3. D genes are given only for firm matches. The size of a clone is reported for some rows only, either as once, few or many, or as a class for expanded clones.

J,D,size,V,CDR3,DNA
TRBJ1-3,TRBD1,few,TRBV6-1,CASSLQGNTIYF,TGTGCCAGCAGTCTACAGGGGAACACCATATATTTT
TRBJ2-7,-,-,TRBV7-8,CASSLEGVRLGQYF,TGTGCCAGCAGCTTAGAAGGAGTGAGATTGGGGCAGTACTTC
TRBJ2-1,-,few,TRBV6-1,CASSEVQGSYNEQFF,TGTGCCAGCAGTGAAGTGCAGGGCTCCTACAATGAGCAGTTCTTC
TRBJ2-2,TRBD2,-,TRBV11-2,CASSGGAGELFF,TGTGCCAGCTCCGGGGGGGCCGGGGAGCTGTTTTTT
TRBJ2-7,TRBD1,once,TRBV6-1,CASSLRDRDEQYF,TGTGCCAGCAGTCTCCGGGACAGGGACGAGCAGTACTTC
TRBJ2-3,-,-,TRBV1,CTSSLLAAQYF,TGCACCAGCAGCCTGCTAGCGGCGCAGTATTTT
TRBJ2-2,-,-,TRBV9,CASSSRGGDTGELFF,TGTGCCAGCAGCTCGAGGGGGGGGGACACCGGGGAGCTGTTTTTT
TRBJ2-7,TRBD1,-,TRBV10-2,CASSEWGTGGLYEQYF,TGCGCCAGCAGTGAATGGGGGACAGGGGGCTTGTACGAGCAGTACTTC
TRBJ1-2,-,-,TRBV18,CASSPPAGLGYTF,TGTGCCAGCTCACCTCCGGCAGGGCTTGGCTACACCTTC
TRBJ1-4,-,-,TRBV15,CATSIMGGRNEKLFF,TGTGCCACCAGCATCATGGGGGGACGGAATGAAAAACTGTTTTTT
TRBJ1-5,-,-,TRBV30,CAWSVQDDQPQHF,TGTGCCTGGAGTGTACAGGATGATCAGCCCCAGCATTTT
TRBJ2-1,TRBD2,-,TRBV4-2,CASSQELAEPYNEQFF,TGTGCCAGCAGCCAAGAGCTAGCGGAACCCTACAATGAGCAGTTCTTC
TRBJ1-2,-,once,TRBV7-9,CASRQQGGGNYGYTF,TGTGCCAGCAGACAACAGGGTGGAGGAAACTATGGCTACACCTTC
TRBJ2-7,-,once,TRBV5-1,CASSLDGGTISYEQYF,TGCGCCAGCAGCTTGGATGGAGGGACGATCTCCTACGAGCAGTACTTC
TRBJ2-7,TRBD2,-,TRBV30,CAWSLGKLAGGVYEQYF,TGTGCCTGGAGTCTAGGAAAATTAGCGGGAGGGGTCTACGAGCAGTACTTC
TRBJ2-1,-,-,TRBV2,CASTWRSEQFF,TGTGCCAGCACTTGGCGGAGTGAGCAGTTCTTC
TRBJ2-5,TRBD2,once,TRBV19,CASSLLAGGPETQYF,TGTGCCAGTAGCCTACTAGCGGGAGGGCCGGAGACCCAGTACTTC
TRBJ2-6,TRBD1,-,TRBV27,CASSLGTGMSGANVLTF,TGTGCCAGCAGCCTTGGGACAGGAATGTCTGGGGCCAACGTCCTGACTTTC
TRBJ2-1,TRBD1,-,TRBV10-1,CASSGQGSGWNEQFF,TGCGCCAGCAGTGGACAGGGGTCGGGATGGAATGAGCAGTTCTTC
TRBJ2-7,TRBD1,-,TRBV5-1,CASSLSPGQGPYEQYF,TGCGCCAGCAGCTTAAGTCCGGGACAGGGGCCCTACGAGCAGTACTTC
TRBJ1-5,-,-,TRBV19,CASRSNRVSNQPQHF,TGTGCCAGTAGATCAAACAGGGTTAGCAATCAGCCCCAGCATTTT
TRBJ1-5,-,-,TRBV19,CASRVARINQPQHF,TGTGCCAGTAGGGTGGCGCGGATCAATCAGCCCCAGCATTTT
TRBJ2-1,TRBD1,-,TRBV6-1,CASSEEETGADEQFF,TGTGCCAGCAGTGAAGAGGAGACAGGGGCGGATGAGCAGTTCTTC
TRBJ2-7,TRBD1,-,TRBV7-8,CASSMGQTIAYEQYF,TGTGCCAGCAGCATGGGACAGACAATCGCCTACGAGCAGTACTTC
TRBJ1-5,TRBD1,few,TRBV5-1,CASSFTGDSNQPQHF,TGCGCCAGCAGCTTTACAGGGGATAGCAATCAGCCCCAGCATTTT
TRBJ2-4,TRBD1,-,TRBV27,CASSFTGEKNIQYF,TGTGCCAGCAGTTTCACAGGGGAAAAAAACATTCAGTACTTC
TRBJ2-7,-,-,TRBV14,CASSPDYHEQYF,TGTGCCAGCAGCCCAGACTACCACGAGCAGTACTTC